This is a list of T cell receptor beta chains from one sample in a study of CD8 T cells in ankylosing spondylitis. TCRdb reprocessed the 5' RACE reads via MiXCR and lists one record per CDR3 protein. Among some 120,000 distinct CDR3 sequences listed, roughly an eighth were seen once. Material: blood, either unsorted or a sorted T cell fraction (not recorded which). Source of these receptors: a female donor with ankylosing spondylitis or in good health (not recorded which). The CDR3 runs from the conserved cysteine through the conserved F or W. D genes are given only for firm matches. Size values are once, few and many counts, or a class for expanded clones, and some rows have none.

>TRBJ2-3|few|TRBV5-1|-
CASSFILSTDTQYF
TGCGCCAGCAGCTTTATACTCTCCACAGATACGCAGTATTTT
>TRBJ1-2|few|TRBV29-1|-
CSVEDLGADGYYGYTF
TGCAGCGTTGAAGATCTGGGGGCGGACGGCTACTATGGCTACACCTTC
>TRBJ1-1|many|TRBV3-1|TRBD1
CASSYQGALEAFF
TGTGCCAGCAGCTATCAGGGGGCTCTTGAAGCTTTCTTT
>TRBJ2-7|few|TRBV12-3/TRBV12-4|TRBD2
CASSSTGGKYEQYF
TGTGCCAGCAGCTCTACGGGAGGGAAGTACGAGCAGTACTTC
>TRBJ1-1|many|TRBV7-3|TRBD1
CASRPTGDSNTEAFF
TGTGCCAGCAGGCCTACAGGGGACTCTAACACTGAAGCTTTCTTT
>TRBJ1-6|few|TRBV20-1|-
CSADRGTDNSPLHF
TGCAGTGCGGACCGTGGGACGGATAATTCACCCCTCCACTTT
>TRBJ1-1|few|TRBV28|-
CASTRPVGEAFF
TGTGCCAGCACCCGGCCCGTCGGTGAAGCTTTCTTT
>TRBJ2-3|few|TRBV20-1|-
CSARPRGPKTDTQYF
TGCAGTGCTAGACCCCGAGGGCCGAAAACAGATACGCAGTATTTT
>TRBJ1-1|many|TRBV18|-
CASSPGQDTEAFF
TGCGCCAGCAGCCCCGGGCAGGACACTGAAGCTTTCTTT
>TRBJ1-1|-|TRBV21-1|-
CASSKVARQNTEAFF
TGTGCCAGCAGCAAAGTGGCAAGACAGAACACTGAAGCTTTCTTT
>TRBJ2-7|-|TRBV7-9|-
CASSLVEAGAYEQYF
TGTGCCAGCAGCTTAGTCGAGGCCGGAGCCTACGAGCAGTACTTC
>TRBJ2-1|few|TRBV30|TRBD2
CAWSVGIAGDNEQFF
TGTGCCTGGAGTGTAGGGATAGCGGGGGACAATGAGCAGTTCTTC
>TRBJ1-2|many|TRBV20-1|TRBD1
CSAKTFRDRGLGYTF
TGCAGTGCCAAAACCTTTCGGGACAGGGGTTTGGGCTACACCTTC
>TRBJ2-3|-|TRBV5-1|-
CASSDRTTDTQYF
TGCGCCAGCAGCGACCGGACTACCGATACGCAGTATTTT
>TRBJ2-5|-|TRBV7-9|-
CASSPHGGNQETQYF
TGTGCCAGCAGCCCCCATGGGGGCAACCAAGAGACCCAGTACTTC
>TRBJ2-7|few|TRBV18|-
CASSLQDGYEQYF
TGTGCCAGCTCACTTCAAGACGGCTACGAGCAGTACTTC
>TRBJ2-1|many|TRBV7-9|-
CASSLRTGPYNEQFF
TGTGCCAGCAGCTTGCGAACGGGGCCTTACAATGAGCAGTTCTTC
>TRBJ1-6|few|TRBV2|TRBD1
CASSENRGRNSPLHF
TGTGCCAGCAGTGAAAACAGGGGTCGTAATTCACCCCTCCACTTT
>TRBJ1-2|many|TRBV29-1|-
CSVDRGSGYTF
TGCAGCGTTGATCGGGGGAGTGGCTACACCTTC
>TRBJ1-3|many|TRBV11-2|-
CASSPQTDPGNTIYF
TGTGCCAGCAGCCCTCAGACCGATCCTGGAAACACCATATATTTT
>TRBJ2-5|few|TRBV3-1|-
CASSRPKETQYF
TGTGCCAGCAGCCGACCCAAAGAGACCCAGTACTTC
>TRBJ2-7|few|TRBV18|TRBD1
CASSPTVGTGVHEQYF
TGTGCCAGCTCACCCACAGTCGGGACAGGGGTCCACGAGCAGTACTTC
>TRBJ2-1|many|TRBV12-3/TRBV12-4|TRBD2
CASRGLVSDEQFF
TGTGCCAGCAGGGGACTAGTAAGCGATGAGCAGTTCTTC
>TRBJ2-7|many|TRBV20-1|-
CSASFEGLDEQYF
TGCAGTGCTAGTTTCGAGGGGTTAGACGAGCAGTACTTC
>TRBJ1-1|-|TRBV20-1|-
CSARVSGAEAFF
TGCAGTGCTAGAGTCTCAGGAGCTGAAGCTTTCTTT
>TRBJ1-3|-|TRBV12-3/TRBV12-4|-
CASSLKEGGLRTGNTIYF
TGTGCCAGCAGCCTAAAGGAGGGGGGGCTCAGGACTGGAAACACCATATATTTT
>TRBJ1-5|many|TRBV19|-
CASSLTGSNQPQHF
TGTGCCAGTAGTCTGACTGGTAGTAATCAGCCCCAGCATTTT